The clone carrying this T cell receptor (beta chain) was seen more than once but under ten times. Primers used in a second PCR of roughly 6 to 11 cycles were a sample-barcoded 5' primer and a J-beta primer mix. TCRdb re-derived calls from the 5' RACE reads in MiXCR, one entry per CDR3 protein. The top ten clones hold 3% to 4% of a sample with hundreds of thousands of distinct CDR3 sequences, 20% to 25% of them seen once. These data are taken from a study of blood T cells in healthy people across ages. Germline values: CDR1 SGHTA, CDR2 FQGNSA. With 5 bases removed from V and 5 bases from J, the gap between germline ends came to 15 bases. This CDR3 is 14 amino acids long.

V usage is TRBV7-2 and J usage is TRBJ2-5; maybe TRBD1 (5 bases). The TCR originated in a man between 65 and 85 years old in good health. The sample consisted of blood. CDR3 amino acids: CASSRGLPSETQYF. The CDR3 DNA follows: TGTGCCAGCAGCAGGGGTCTCCCCTCGGAGACCCAGTACTTC. Looking up the rest from reference TRBV7-2 and TRBJ2-5 gives the full variable domain: GAGVSQSPSNKVTEKGKDVELRCDPISGHTALYWYRQSLGQGLEFLIYFQGNSAPDKSGLPSDRFSAERTGGSVSTLTIQRTQQEDSAVYLCASSRGLPSETQYFGPGTRLLVL.